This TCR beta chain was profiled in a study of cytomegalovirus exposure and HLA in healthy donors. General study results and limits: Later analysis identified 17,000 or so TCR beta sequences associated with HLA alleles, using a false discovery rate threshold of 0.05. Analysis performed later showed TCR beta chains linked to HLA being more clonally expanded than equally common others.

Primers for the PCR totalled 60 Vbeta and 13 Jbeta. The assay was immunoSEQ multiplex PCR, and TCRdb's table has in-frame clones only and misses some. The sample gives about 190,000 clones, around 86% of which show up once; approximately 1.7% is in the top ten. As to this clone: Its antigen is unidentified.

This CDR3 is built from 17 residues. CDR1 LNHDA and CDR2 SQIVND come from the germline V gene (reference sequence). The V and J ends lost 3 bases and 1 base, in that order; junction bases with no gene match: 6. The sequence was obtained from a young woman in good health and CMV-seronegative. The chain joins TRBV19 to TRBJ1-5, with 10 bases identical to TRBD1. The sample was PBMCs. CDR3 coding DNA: TGTGCCAGTAGTATGGGACAGGGGACGACGAGCAATCAGCCCCAGCATTTT. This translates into CASSMGQGTTSNQPQHF.